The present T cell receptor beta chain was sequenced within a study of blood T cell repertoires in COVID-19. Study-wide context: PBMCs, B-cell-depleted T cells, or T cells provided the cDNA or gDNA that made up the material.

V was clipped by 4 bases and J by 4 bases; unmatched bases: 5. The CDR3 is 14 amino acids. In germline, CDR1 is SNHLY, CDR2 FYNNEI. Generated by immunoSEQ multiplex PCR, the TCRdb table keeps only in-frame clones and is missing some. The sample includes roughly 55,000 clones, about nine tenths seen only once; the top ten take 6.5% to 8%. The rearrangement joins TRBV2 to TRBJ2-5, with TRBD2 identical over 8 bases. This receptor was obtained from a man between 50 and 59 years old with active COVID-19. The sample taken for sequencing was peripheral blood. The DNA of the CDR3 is TGTGCCAGCAGTGTTCTAGCGGGTACAGAGACCCAGTACTTC. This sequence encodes CASSVLAGTETQYF.